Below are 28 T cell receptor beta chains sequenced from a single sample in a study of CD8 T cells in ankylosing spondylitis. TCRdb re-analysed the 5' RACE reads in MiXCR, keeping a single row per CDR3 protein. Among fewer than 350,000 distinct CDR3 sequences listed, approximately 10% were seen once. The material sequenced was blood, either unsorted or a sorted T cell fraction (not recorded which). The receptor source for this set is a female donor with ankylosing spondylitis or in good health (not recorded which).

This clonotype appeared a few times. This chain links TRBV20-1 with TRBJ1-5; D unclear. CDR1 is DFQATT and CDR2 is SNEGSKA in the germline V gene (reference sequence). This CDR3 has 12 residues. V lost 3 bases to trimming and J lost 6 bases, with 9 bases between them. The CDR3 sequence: CSASRGPQPQHF. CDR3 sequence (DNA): TGCAGTGCTAGTCGGGGTCCTCAGCCCCAGCATTTT.

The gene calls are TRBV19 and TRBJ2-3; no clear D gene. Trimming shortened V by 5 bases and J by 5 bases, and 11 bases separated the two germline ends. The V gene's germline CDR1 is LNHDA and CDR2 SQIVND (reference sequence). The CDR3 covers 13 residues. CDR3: CASSLNLEDTQYF. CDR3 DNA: TGTGCCAGTAGTCTCAATCTTGAAGATACGCAGTATTTT.

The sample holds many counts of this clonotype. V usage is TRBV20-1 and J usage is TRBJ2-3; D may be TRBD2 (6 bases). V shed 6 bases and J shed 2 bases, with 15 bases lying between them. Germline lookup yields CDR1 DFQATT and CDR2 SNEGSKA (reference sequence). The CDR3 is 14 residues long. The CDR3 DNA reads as TGCAGTGCCAAGAAGGCGGGGCCCACAGATACGCAGTATTTT. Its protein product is CSAKKAGPTDTQYF.

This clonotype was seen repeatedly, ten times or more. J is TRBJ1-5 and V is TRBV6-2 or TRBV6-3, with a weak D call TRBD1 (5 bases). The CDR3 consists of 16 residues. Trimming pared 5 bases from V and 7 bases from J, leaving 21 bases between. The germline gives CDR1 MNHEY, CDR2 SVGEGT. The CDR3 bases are TGTGCCAGCAGTACGGCGGTCGGGGGGACCAGGCAGCCCCAGCATTTT. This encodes CASSTAVGGTRQPQHF.

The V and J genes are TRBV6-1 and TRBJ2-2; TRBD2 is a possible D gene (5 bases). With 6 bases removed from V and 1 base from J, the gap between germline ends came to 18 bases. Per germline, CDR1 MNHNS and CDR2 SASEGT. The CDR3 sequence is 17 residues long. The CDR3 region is CASSPPPGVMNTGELFF. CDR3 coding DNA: TGTGCCAGCAGCCCCCCCCCCGGGGTTATGAACACCGGGGAGCTGTTTTTT.

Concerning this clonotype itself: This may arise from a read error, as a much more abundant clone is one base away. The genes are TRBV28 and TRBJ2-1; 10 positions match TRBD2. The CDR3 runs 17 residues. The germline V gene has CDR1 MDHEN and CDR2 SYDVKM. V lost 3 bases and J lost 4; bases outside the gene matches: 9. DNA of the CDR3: TGTGCCAGCAGTTTCGAGGTAGCGGGAGGTTCTTACAATGAGCAGTTCTTC. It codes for CASSFEVAGGSYNEQFF.

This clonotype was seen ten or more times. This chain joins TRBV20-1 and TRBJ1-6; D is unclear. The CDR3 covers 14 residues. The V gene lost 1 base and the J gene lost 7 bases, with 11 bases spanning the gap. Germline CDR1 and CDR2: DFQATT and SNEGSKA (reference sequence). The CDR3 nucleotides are TGCAGTGCTAGAGTCGGGTCCGTAAATTCACCCCTCCACTTT. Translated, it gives CSARVGSVNSPLHF.

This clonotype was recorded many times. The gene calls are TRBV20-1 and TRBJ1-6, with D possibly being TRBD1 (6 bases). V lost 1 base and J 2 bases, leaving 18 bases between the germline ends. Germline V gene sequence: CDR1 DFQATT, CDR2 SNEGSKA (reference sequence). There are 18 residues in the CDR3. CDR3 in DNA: TGCAGTGCTAGAGTGGAAATCGTACAGGGTACCTATAATTCACCCCTCCACTTT. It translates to CSARVEIVQGTYNSPLHF.

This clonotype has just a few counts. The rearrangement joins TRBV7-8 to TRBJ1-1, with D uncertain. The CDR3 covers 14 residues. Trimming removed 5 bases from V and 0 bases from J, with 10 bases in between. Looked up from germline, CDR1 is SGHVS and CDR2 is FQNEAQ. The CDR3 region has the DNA TGTGCCAGCAGCCCAGGAGAGGTGAACACTGAAGCTTTCTTT. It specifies CASSPGEVNTEAFF. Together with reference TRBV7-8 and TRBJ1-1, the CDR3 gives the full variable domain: GAGVSQSPRYKVAKRGQDVALRCDPISGHVSLFWYQQALGQGPEFLTYFQNEAQLDKSGLPSDRFFAERPEGSVSTLKIQRTQQEDSAVYLCASSPGEVNTEAFFGQGTRLTVV.

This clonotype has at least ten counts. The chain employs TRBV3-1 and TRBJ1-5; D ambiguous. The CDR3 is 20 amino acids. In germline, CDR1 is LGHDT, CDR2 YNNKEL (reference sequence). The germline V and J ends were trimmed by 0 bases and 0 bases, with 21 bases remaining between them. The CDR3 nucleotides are TGTGCCAGCAGCCAAGATGCAAGGATGCAGACCCGATATAGCAATCAGCCCCAGCATTTT. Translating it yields CASSQDARMQTRYSNQPQHF.

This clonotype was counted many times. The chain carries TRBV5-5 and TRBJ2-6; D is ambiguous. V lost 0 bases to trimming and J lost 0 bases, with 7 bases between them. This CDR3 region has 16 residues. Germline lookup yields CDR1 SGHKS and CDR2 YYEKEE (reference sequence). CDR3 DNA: TGTGCCAGCAGCTTGGTTTTCGACTCTGGGGCCAACGTCCTGACTTTC. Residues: CASSLVFDSGANVLTF. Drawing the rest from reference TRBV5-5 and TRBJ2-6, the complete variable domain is DAGVTQSPTHLIKTRGQQVTLRCSPISGHKSVSWYQQVLGQGPQFIFQYYEKEERGRGNFPDRFSARQFPNYSSELNVNALLLGDSALYLCASSLVFDSGANVLTFGAGSRLTVL.

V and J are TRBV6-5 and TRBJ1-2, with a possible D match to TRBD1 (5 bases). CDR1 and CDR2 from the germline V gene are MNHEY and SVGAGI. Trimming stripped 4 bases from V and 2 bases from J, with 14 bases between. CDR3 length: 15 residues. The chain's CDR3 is CASSFGAGRNYGYTF. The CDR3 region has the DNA TGTGCCAGCAGTTTTGGAGCGGGACGCAACTATGGCTACACCTTC.

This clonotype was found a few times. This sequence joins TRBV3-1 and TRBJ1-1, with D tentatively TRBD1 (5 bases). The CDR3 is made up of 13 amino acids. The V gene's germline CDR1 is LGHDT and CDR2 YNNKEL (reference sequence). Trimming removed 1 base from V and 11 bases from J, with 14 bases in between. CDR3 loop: CASSQAGGTGAFF. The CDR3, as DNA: TGTGCCAGCAGCCAAGCAGGAGGGACCGGGGCTTTCTTT.

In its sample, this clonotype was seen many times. The CDR3 sequence: CASGPLLGGRVYQDNEQFF. For the CDR3, the DNA is TGTGCCAGCGGTCCCTTATTAGGAGGGAGGGTATACCAGGACAATGAGCAGTTCTTC. The chain employs TRBV6-2 or TRBV6-3 and TRBJ2-1, with 7 bases lining up with TRBD2. Germline CDR1 and CDR2: MNHEY and SVGEGT. The CDR3 is 19 residues long. J lost 5 bases, V lost 8 bases, and 24 bases had no gene match.

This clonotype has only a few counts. The CDR3 loop reads CASSQGGDNTEAFF. CDR3 sequence (DNA): TGTGCCAGCAGCCAAGGAGGGGACAACACTGAAGCTTTCTTT. The chain combines TRBV3-1 with TRBJ1-1, with a tentative D call TRBD1 (5 bases). CDR1 is LGHDT and CDR2 is YNNKEL in the germline V gene (reference sequence). The CDR3 runs 14 residues. V was clipped by 1 base and J by 2 bases, with 8 bases between them.

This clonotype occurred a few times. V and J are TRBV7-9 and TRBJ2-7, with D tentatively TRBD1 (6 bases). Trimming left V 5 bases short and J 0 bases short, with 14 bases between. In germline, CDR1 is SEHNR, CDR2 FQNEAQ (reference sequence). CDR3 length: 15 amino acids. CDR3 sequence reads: CASSPRGSLSYEQYF. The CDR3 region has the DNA TGTGCCAGCAGCCCGAGGGGGAGCCTCTCCTACGAGCAGTACTTC.

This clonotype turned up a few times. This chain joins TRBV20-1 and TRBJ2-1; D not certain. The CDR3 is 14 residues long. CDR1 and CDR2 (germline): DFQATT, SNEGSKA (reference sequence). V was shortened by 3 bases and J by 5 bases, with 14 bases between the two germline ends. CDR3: CSASLGQKNNEQFF. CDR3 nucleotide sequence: TGCAGTGCTAGTTTAGGCCAGAAAAACAATGAGCAGTTCTTC.

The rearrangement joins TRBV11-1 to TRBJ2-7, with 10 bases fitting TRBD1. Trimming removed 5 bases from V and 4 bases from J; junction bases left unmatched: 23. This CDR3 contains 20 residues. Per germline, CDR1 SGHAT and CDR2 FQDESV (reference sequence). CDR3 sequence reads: CASSPPPGTGDLRYPYEQYF. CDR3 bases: TGTGCCAGCAGCCCACCGCCGGGGACAGGGGATCTACGGTACCCTTACGAGCAGTACTTC.

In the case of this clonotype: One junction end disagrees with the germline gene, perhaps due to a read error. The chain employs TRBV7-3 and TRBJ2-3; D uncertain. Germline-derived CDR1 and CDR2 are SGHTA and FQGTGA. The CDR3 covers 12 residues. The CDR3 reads CASRLNTDTQYF. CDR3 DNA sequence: TGTGCCAGCAGATTAAATACAGATACGCAGTATTTT.

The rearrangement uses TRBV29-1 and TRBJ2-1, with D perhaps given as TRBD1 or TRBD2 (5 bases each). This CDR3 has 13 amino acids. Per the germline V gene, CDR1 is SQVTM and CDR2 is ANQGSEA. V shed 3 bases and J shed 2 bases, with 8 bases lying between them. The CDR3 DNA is TGCAGCGTTGATGGGGACCCCTACAATGAGCAGTTCTTC. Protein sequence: CSVDGDPYNEQFF.

The CDR3 here is CASSTAGTGGSGELFF. As DNA, the CDR3 is TGTGCCAGCAGCACGGCCGGGACAGGGGGCAGCGGGGAGCTGTTTTTT. This chain joins TRBV6-1 and TRBJ2-2; 12 bases match TRBD1. The CDR3 is made up of 16 amino acids. Trimming removed 6 bases from V and 7 bases from J; junction bases left unmatched: 9. The germline gives CDR1 MNHNS, CDR2 SASEGT.

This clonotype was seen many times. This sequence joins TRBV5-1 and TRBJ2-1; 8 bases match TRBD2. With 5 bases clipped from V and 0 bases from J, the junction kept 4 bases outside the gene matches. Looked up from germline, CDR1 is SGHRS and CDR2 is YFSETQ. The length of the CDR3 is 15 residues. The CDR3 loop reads CASRVAGSSYNEQFF. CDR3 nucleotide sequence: TGCGCCAGCAGGGTAGCGGGGAGCTCCTACAATGAGCAGTTCTTC.

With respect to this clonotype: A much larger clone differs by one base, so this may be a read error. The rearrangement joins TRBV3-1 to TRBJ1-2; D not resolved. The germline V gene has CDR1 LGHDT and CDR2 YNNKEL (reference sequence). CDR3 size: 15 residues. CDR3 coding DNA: TGTGCCAGCTGCCAAGGACGGAGGATTGGATATGGCTACACCTTC. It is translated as CASCQGRRIGYGYTF.

This chain's CDR3 is CASRGGVSTDTQYF. The CDR3 coding sequence is TGTGCCAGCAGAGGAGGGGTCAGCACAGATACGCAGTATTTT. The V and J genes are TRBV2 and TRBJ2-3, with D perhaps TRBD2 (6 bases). Looked up from germline, CDR1 is SNHLY and CDR2 is FYNNEI. The length of the CDR3 is 14 residues. Trimming left V 6 bases short and J 0 bases short, with 10 bases between.

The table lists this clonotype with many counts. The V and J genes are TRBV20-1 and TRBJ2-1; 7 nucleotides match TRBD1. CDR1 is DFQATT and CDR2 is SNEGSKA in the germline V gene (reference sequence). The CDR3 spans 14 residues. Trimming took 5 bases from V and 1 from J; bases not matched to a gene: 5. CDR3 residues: CSAWDRQSYNEQFF. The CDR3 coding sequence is TGCAGTGCTTGGGACAGACAGTCCTACAATGAGCAGTTCTTC.

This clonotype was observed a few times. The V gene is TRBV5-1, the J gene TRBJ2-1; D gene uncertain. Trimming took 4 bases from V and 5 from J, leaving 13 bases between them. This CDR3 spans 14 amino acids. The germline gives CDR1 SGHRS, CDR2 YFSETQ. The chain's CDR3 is CASSPDAWDNEQFF. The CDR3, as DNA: TGCGCCAGCAGCCCGGATGCCTGGGACAATGAGCAGTTCTTC.

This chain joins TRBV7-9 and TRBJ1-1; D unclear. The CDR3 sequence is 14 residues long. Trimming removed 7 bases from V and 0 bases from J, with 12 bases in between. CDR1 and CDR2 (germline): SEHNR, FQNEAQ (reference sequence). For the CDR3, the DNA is TGTGCCAGCACGGGATTCTGGATGAACACTGAAGCTTTCTTT. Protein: CASTGFWMNTEAFF.

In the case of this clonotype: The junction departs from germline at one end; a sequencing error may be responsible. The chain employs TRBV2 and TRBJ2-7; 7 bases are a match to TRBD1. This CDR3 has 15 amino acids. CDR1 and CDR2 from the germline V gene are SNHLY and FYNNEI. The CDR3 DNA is TGTGCCGGCAGTGACCATTTGGGACAGATCTACGAGCAGTACTTC. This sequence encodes CAGSDHLGQIYEQYF.